What follows are 27 T cell receptor beta chains derived from one specimen sequenced in a study of blood T cell repertoires in COVID-19. Sequencing was performed with immunoSEQ multiplex PCR; in TCRdb, only in-frame clones are kept and a portion is missing. This sample has 190,000 or so clones; about 90% occur once, and the top ten carry around 2.3%. The source material was peripheral blood. Receptors originate from a man aged 40-55 years with active or convalescent COVID-19.

This chain links TRBV25-1 with TRBJ2-7, with 10 bases matching TRBD1. Germline V gives CDR1 MGHDK, CDR2 SYGVNS. The CDR3 totals 15 residues. Trimming took 6 bases from V and 2 from J; bases not matched to a gene: 7. The CDR3 loop is CASRERDRGTYEQYF. The CDR3, as DNA: TGTGCCAGCAGAGAACGGGACAGGGGAACCTACGAGCAGTACTTC.

The V gene is TRBV4-2, the J gene TRBJ1-5; TRBD1 matches at 9 bases. This CDR3 contains 15 residues. J lost 5 bases, V lost 5 bases, and 7 bases had no gene match. Germline loops: CDR1 LGHNA, CDR2 YNFKEQ. The CDR3 is CASSTRDRDYQPQHF. The CDR3 coding sequence is TGTGCCAGCAGCACCCGGGACAGGGATTATCAGCCCCAGCATTTT.

The CDR3: CAIQGFDNSPLHF. The CDR3 nucleotides read TGTGCCATTCAGGGATTTGATAATTCACCCCTCCACTTT. The chain employs TRBV10-3 and TRBJ1-6, with a possible D match to TRBD1 (5 bases). Between the trimmed V and J ends, which lost 9 bases and 5 bases, there was a span of 11 bases. Germline V gene data show CDR1 as ENHRY and CDR2 as SYGVKD. The CDR3 loop spans 13 amino acids.

The chain couples TRBV11-2 to TRBJ1-1; 7 bases match TRBD1. CDR1 SGHAT and CDR2 FQNNGV come from the germline V gene. Trimming cost V 5 bases and J 6 bases; bases outside gene matches: 18. The CDR3 is 17 residues long. As DNA, the CDR3 is TGTGCCAGCAGCCCACTCTCAGACAGGGAAAGAGGTTCTGAAGCTTTCTTT. It is translated as CASSPLSDRERGSEAFF.

The chain is built from TRBV2 and TRBJ2-7; TRBD1 matches at 7 bases. This CDR3 contains 14 residues. With V trimmed by 4 bases and J by 6 bases, 9 bases remained unmatched. Germline values: CDR1 SNHLY, CDR2 FYNNEI. CDR3 region: CASSVGQAHFEQYF. The CDR3 DNA reads TGTGCCAGCAGTGTAGGACAGGCACATTTCGAGCAGTACTTC.

This sequence joins TRBV2 and TRBJ1-5, with 7 nucleotides matching TRBD1. The CDR3 is 16 residues long. V lost 4 bases and J lost 6; bases outside the gene matches: 12. Germline CDR1 and CDR2: SNHLY and FYNNEI. The CDR3 nucleotides read TGTGCCAGCAGTGGAACAGGGGCGGGAAACGTTCAGCCCCAGCATTTT. Translating gives CASSGTGAGNVQPQHF.

The rearrangement joins TRBV27 to TRBJ2-7, with D perhaps TRBD2 (5 bases). Germline V gives CDR1 MNHEY, CDR2 SMNVEV (reference sequence). V lost 3 bases and J 7 bases, leaving 10 bases between the germline ends. The CDR3 runs 12 residues. The CDR3 nucleotides read TGTGCCAGCAGTTTTCATAGAGGGGAGCAGTACTTC. Translated, it gives CASSFHRGEQYF.

The V gene is TRBV3-1 (or the pseudogene TRBV3-2), the J gene TRBJ1-1; TRBD1 is a possible D gene (5 bases). CDR1 and CDR2 (germline): LGHDT, YNNKEL (reference sequence). CDR3 length: 14 residues. With 3 bases removed from V and 1 base from J, the gap between germline ends came to 9 bases. The DNA of the CDR3 is TGTGCCAGCAGCCACCGAAGGGGGAACACTGAAGCTTTCTTT. Encoded protein: CASSHRRGNTEAFF.

The chain links TRBV19 to TRBJ1-1; TRBD1 agrees at 8 bases. Losses at the gene ends were 1 base for V and 5 bases for J; bases not matched to a gene: 6. The CDR3 is 15 amino acids. CDR1 is LNHDA, CDR2 SQIVND, per germline (reference sequence). CDR3 loop: CASSIVGQGGTEAFF. The CDR3 bases are TGTGCCAGTAGTATAGTCGGACAGGGAGGTACTGAAGCTTTCTTT.

V and J are TRBV11-2 and TRBJ2-7, with 7 nucleotides matching TRBD1. Germline CDR1 reads SGHAT; CDR2 reads FQNNGV. This CDR3 has 13 residues. Germline trimming cut 6 bases from V and 9 bases from J; bases unmatched to any gene: 11. The CDR3 sequence: CASRSQGTAPQYF. The CDR3 DNA reads TGTGCCAGCAGATCACAGGGGACAGCGCCGCAGTACTTC. The whole variable domain, remainder taken from reference TRBV11-2 and TRBJ2-7, is EAGVAQSPRYKIIEKRQSVAFWCNPISGHATLYWYQQILGQGPKLLIQFQNNGVVDDSQLPKDRFSAERLKGVDSTLKIQPAKLEDSAVYLCASRSQGTAPQYFGPGTRLTVT.

This chain links TRBV2 with TRBJ1-1; a weak D match, TRBD1 (5 bases). The CDR3 runs to 14 residues. The germline V gene encodes CDR1 SNHLY and CDR2 FYNNEI. V lost 5 bases and J lost 4, with 14 bases in between. CDR3 in amino acids: CASSLGGTLTEAFF. The CDR3 coding sequence is TGTGCCAGCAGTCTGGGGGGAACGCTCACTGAAGCTTTCTTT. The full variable domain, with the rest looked up from reference TRBV2 and TRBJ1-1, is EPEVTQTPSHQVTQMGQEVILRCVPISNHLYFYWYRQILGQKVEFLVSFYNNEISEKSEIFDDQFSVERPDGSNFTLKIRSTKLEDSAMYFCASSLGGTLTEAFFGQGTRLTVV.

The J gene is TRBJ2-7, the V gene TRBV4-1, with 8 bases that match TRBD1. The V and J ends lost 3 bases and 6 bases, in that order; junction bases with no gene match: 13. Germline values: CDR1 MGHRA, CDR2 YSYEKL. The CDR3 is 16 residues long. The CDR3 loop reads CASSHRTGTGRGEQYF. The DNA of the CDR3 is TGCGCCAGCAGCCACCGAACCGGGACAGGTCGCGGCGAGCAGTACTTC.

Note on this clone: With a much larger clone just one base away, this may be a read error. This sample includes further DNA sequences coding for the same CDR3. The genes are TRBV11-2 and TRBJ2-3, with TRBD2 matching over 9 bases. Per germline, CDR1 SGHAT and CDR2 FQNNGV. CDR3 length equals 17 residues. CDR3 sequence reads: CARSSRARGGAGDTQYF. As DNA, the CDR3 is TGTGCCCGCAGCTCCAGGGCGCGCGGGGGGGCGGGAGATACGCAGTATTTT.

CDR3 nucleotide sequence: TGTGCCACCAGCAGAGATCCCCCCGGGACAGGGGGACTTAATTCACCCCTCCACTTT. Amino acids: CATSRDPPGTGGLNSPLHF. V gene TRBV15 combines with J gene TRBJ1-6, with 11 bases identical to TRBD1. This CDR3 contains 19 residues. The V gene end was trimmed by 0 bases and the J gene end by 6 bases; junction bases not matched to a gene: 10. CDR1 and CDR2 (germline): LNHNV, YYDKDF (reference sequence).

The rearrangement joins TRBV9 to TRBJ2-1; D not resolved. This CDR3 is built from 15 residues. Germline V CDR1 and CDR2: SGDLS, YYNGEE. V shed 0 bases and J shed 2 bases, with 9 bases lying between them. CDR3 region: CASSVELDPYNEQFF. CDR3 in DNA: TGTGCCAGCAGCGTAGAGCTAGATCCCTACAATGAGCAGTTCTTC.

The gene calls are TRBV7-9 and TRBJ1-2; D gene ambiguous. Trimming took off 1 base at V and 0 bases at J, with 12 bases between the two ends. This CDR3 has 16 residues. CDR1 is SEHNR, CDR2 FQNEAQ, per germline (reference sequence). Here the CDR3 DNA reads TGTGCCAGCAGCTTAGATGCAGGCCAGTCTAACTATGGCTACACCTTC. Its translation is CASSLDAGQSNYGYTF.

This clone was seen once. The V and J genes are TRBV7-8 and TRBJ2-2; the match to TRBD2 covers 8 bases. CDR3 length: 15 residues. Germline assignment: CDR1 SGHVS and CDR2 FQNEAQ. The V gene end was trimmed by 3 bases and the J gene end by 7 bases; junction bases not matched to a gene: 7. CDR3 residues: CASSLLSGGLGELFF. The CDR3 coding sequence is TGTGCCAGCAGCTTGCTCAGCGGGGGACTCGGGGAGCTGTTTTTT.

CDR3 loop: CAWSPVNTEAFF. In DNA, the CDR3 is TGTGCCTGGAGTCCTGTGAACACTGAAGCTTTCTTT. The genes are TRBV30 and TRBJ1-1, with D unclear. CDR1 is GTSNPN, CDR2 SVGIG, per germline (reference sequence). V was pared by 2 bases and J by 0 bases, with 4 bases between. The CDR3 runs to 12 residues.

The rearrangement joins TRBV5-5 to TRBJ1-1, with TRBD1 matching 7 bases. Per germline, CDR1 SGHKS and CDR2 YYEKEE (reference sequence). V shed 0 bases and J 0 bases; nucleotides not matched to a gene: 14. This CDR3 contains 19 residues. CDR3 DNA: TGTGCCAGCAGCTTGGTTTTCCGACAGGGATATCAGTTGAACACTGAAGCTTTCTTT. Its translation: CASSLVFRQGYQLNTEAFF.

The CDR3 DNA reads as TGTGCCACCAGCCATCGGACAGGGTCCTTTGGCTACACCTTC. It encodes CATSHRTGSFGYTF. The chain has TRBV15 and TRBJ1-2; 8 bases are shared with TRBD1. CDR1 LNHNV and CDR2 YYDKDF come from the germline V gene (reference sequence). J gave up 7 bases and V 5 bases, and 9 bases lay outside the gene matches. The CDR3 has 14 residues.

This chain joins TRBV7-2 and TRBJ1-2; D remains ambiguous. The germline V gene has CDR1 SGHTA and CDR2 FQGNSA. The CDR3 runs to 14 residues. Trimming took 0 bases from V and 8 from J, leaving 13 bases between them. CDR3 nucleotide sequence: TGTGCCAGCAGCTTAGCCCAACATCTCGGGGGCTACACCTTC. Protein: CASSLAQHLGGYTF.

The chain recombines TRBV4-1 with TRBJ2-5, with 7 nucleotides matching TRBD2. The CDR3 runs to 16 residues. Germline V lookup: CDR1 MGHRA, CDR2 YSYEKL. V shed 3 bases, J shed 3 bases, and the junction held 10 bases outside the gene matches. CDR3 in amino acids: CASSQTPTGTKETQYF. CDR3 coding DNA: TGCGCCAGCAGCCAGACTCCTACCGGGACTAAAGAGACCCAGTACTTC.

This sequence joins TRBV18 and TRBJ1-2, with D perhaps matching TRBD1 (5 bases). Germline assignment: CDR1 KGHSH and CDR2 LQKENI. This CDR3 contains 14 residues. V shed 1 base and J shed 6 bases, with 12 bases lying between them. The CDR3 nucleotides read TGTGCCAGCTCACCACTGAAAGGGGATAATGGCTACACCTTC. It encodes CASSPLKGDNGYTF.

The CDR3 spells CASSAGTGTEAFF. CDR3 coding DNA: TGTGCCAGCTCGGCGGGTACGGGCACTGAAGCTTTCTTT. The chain joins TRBV18 to TRBJ1-1; no reliable D call. Germline values: CDR1 KGHSH, CDR2 LQKENI. The CDR3 is 13 amino acids. Trimming cost V 6 bases and J 4 bases, with 12 bases left between them.

The chain is built from TRBV9 and TRBJ1-6; D remains ambiguous. Germline assignment: CDR1 SGDLS and CDR2 YYNGEE. The V end lost 0 bases, the J end lost 0 bases, and 4 bases lay between the germline ends. The CDR3 loop spans 15 amino acids. The CDR3 region is CASSVGSSYNSPLHF. The CDR3 bases are TGTGCCAGCAGCGTAGGCAGCTCCTATAATTCACCCCTCCACTTT.

The chain has TRBV6-6 and TRBJ2-7; D possibly corresponds to TRBD1 (5 bases). Germline assignment: CDR1 MNHNY and CDR2 SVGAGI (reference sequence). The CDR3 is made up of 12 amino acids. Trimming pared 4 bases from V and 3 bases from J, leaving 7 bases between. The CDR3 reads CASSLQDYEQYF. CDR3 bases: TGTGCCAGCAGTTTACAGGACTACGAGCAGTACTTC.

This clone has a single count. V is TRBV29-1 and J is TRBJ1-2; 9 nucleotides align to TRBD1. The CDR3 consists of 14 residues. From germline, CDR1 is SQVTM and CDR2 ANQGSEA. V trimming: 6 bases; J trimming: 8 bases; junction bases outside the gene matches: 13. As DNA, the CDR3 is TGCAGCGTGGGACAGGGCCGTTTTTTAGAAGGCTACACCTTC. It specifies CSVGQGRFLEGYTF.